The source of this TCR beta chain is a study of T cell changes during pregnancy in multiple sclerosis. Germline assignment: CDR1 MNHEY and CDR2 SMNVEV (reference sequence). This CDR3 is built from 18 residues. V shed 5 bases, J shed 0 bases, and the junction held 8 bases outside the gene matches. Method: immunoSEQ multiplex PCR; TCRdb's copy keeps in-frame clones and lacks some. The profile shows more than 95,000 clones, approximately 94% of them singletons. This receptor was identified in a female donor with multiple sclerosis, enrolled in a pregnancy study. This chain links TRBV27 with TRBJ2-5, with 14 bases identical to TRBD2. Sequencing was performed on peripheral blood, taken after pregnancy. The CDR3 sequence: CASSIRMGLAGDQETQYF. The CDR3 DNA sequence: TGTGCCAGCAGTATACGGATGGGACTAGCGGGGGACCAAGAGACCCAGTACTTC.